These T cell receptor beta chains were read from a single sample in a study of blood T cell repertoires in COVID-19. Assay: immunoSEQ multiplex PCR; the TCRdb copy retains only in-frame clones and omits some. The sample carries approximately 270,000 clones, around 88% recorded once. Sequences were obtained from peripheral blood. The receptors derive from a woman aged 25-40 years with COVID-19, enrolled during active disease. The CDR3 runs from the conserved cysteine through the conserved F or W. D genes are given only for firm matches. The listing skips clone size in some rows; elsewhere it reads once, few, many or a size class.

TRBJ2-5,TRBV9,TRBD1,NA,TGTGCCAGCAGCGCGACAGGGGGCAGGGAGACCCAGTACTTC,CASSATGGRETQYF
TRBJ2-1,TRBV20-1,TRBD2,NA,TGCAGTGCTAGTGCCTTGGGACTAGCCTCCTACAATGAGCAGTTCTTC,CSASALGLASYNEQFF
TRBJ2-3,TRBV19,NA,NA,TGTGCCAGTACCCGAAAAACAGGGCCAGATACGCAGTATTTT,CASTRKTGPDTQYF
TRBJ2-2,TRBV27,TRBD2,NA,TGTGCCAGCAGTCGAGCGGGGGCTAACACCGGGGAGCTGTTTTTT,CASSRAGANTGELFF
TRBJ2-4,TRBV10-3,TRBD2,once,TGTGCCAGCGCACAGGCGGGAGCTTCCAAAAACATTCAGTACTTC,CASAQAGASKNIQYF
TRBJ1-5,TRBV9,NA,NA,TGTGCCAGCAGCGTAGGGGGGAGGCATCAGCCCCAGCATTTT,CASSVGGRHQPQHF
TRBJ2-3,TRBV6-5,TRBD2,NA,TGTGCCAGCAGGGTCGCTAGCGGGGGTAGAGATACGCAGTATTTT,CASRVASGGRDTQYF
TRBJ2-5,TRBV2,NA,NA,TGTGCCAGCAGTGAGTTGGGAGTCGAACAAGAGACCCAGTACTTC,CASSELGVEQETQYF
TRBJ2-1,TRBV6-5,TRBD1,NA,TGTGCCAGCAGTCCCAGGACAGGGGAGAGCAATGAGCAGTTCTTC,CASSPRTGESNEQFF
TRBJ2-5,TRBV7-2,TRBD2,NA,TGTGCCAGCAGCCTGGACTGGCGGGAGGTACGGACCCAGTACTTC,CASSLDWREVRTQYF
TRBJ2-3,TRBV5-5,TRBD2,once,TGTGCCAGCAGCCCCGGCGCCCGGGGGGCAGATACGCAGTATTTT,CASSPGARGADTQYF
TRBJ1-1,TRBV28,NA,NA,TGTGCCAGCAGTTTAGGCCGGGGCACTGAAGCTTTCTTT,CASSLGRGTEAFF
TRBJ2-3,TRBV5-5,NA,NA,TGTGCCAGCAATAGACTCTCCAACACAGATACGCAGTATTTT,CASNRLSNTDTQYF
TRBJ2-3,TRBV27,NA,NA,TGTGCCAGCAGACGCCGCGGGGGCGCAGATACGCAGTATTTT,CASRRRGGADTQYF
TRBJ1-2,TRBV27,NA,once,TGTGCCAGCAGACCAGGGGCAGGCTATGGCTACACCTTC,CASRPGAGYGYTF
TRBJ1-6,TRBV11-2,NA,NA,TGTGCCAGCAGCCTGGGGGGGAGCTCCTATAATTCACCCCTCCACTTT,CASSLGGSSYNSPLHF
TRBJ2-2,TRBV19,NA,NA,TGTGCCAGTAGTATGGCCGGGGCCGGGGAGCTGTTTTTT,CASSMAGAGELFF
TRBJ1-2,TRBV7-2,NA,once,TGTGCCAGCAGCTTAGATACGGGGGACTATGGCTACACCTTC,CASSLDTGDYGYTF
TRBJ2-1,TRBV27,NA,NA,TGTGCCAGCAGTCCACGGGACTCCGTCGTGAACAATGAGCAGTTCTTC,CASSPRDSVVNNEQFF
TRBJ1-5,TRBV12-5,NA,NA,TGTGCTAGTGGTTTGGCACGCCCGACAGCGAGCAATCAGCCCCAGCATTTT,CASGLARPTASNQPQHF
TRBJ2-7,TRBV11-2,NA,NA,TGTGCCAGCAGCCTAACGGGGTCGTATACGGAGCAGTACTTC,CASSLTGSYTEQYF
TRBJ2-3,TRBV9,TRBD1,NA,TGTGCCAGCAGCGTATGGACAGGGCCAGATACGCAGTATTTT,CASSVWTGPDTQYF
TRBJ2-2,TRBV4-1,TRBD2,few,TGCGCCAGCAGCCCTCGACTAGCGGGAGGAACGGACACCGGGGAGCTGTTTTTT,CASSPRLAGGTDTGELFF
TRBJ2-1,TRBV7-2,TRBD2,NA,TGTGCCAGCAGCACCGGGACTAGCATCAATGAGCAGTTCTTC,CASSTGTSINEQFF
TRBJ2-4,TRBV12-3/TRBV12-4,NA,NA,TGTGCCAGCAGTTTAGGTAACAGGGATACATACTTC,CASSLGNRDTYF
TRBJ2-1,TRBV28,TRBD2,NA,TGTGCCAGCAAACCGTATAGCGGGGCGTACAATGAGCAGTTCTTC,CASKPYSGAYNEQFF
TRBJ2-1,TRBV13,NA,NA,TGTGCCAGCAGCTCGGGGGGCAGGGCCCACTCCTACAATGAGCAGTTCTTC,CASSSGGRAHSYNEQFF
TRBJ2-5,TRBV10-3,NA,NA,TGTGCCATCAGTGAGTCGTGGGCAGGACAAGAGACCCAGTACTTC,CAISESWAGQETQYF
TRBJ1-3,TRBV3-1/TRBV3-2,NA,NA,TGTGCCAGCAGCCACAGGGGAGGGTTTGGAAACACCATATATTTT,CASSHRGGFGNTIYF
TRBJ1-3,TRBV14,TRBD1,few,TGTGCCAGCAGCCCACAGGGGTACTCTGGAAACACCATATATTTT,CASSPQGYSGNTIYF
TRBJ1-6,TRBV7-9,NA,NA,TGTGCCAGCAGCTTAATGGGGCTGGATTATTCACCCCTCCACTTT,CASSLMGLDYSPLHF
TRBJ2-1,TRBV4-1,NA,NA,TGCGCCAGCAGCCAAGAGGCAAGCTCCTACAATGAGCAGTTCTTC,CASSQEASSYNEQFF
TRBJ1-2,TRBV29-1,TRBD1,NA,TGCAGCGTTGTGCAGGGGGCTAACTATGGCTACACCTTC,CSVVQGANYGYTF
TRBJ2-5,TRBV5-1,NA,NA,TGCGCCAGCAGCCTCGCGGGACTGTTCCAAGAGACCCAGTACTTC,CASSLAGLFQETQYF
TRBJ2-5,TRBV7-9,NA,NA,TGTGCCAGCAGCTTAGTCAAAGGGGTGGAGACCCAGTACTTC,CASSLVKGVETQYF
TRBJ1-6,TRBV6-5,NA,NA,TGTGCCAGCAGGGGGCCCCTTGATTCACCCCTCCACTTT,CASRGPLDSPLHF
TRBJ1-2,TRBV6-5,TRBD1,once,TGTGCCAGCAGCTACCTTGACAGGGCATCAGACTATGGCTACACCTTC,CASSYLDRASDYGYTF
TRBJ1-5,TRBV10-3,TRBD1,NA,TGTGCCATAAGCTCCGGGACAGGGCACGGGGCGAATCAGCCCCAGCATTTT,CAISSGTGHGANQPQHF
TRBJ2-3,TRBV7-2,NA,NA,TGTGCCAGCAGCAAGCTTAGTAGCACAGATACGCAGTATTTT,CASSKLSSTDTQYF
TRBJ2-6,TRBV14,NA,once,TGTGCCAGCAGCCAAGATTCTAAGGGAGAAGGGGCCAACGTCCTGACTTTC,CASSQDSKGEGANVLTF
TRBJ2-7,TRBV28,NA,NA,TGTGCCAGCAGTTTGGCAGGTTCCTACGAGCAGTACTTC,CASSLAGSYEQYF
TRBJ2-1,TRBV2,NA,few,TGTGCCAGCAGGGGAGGCGGGAATGAGCAGTTCTTC,CASRGGGNEQFF
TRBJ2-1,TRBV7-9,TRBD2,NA,TGTGCCAGCAGCCCGGGACTAGCGGGAGATGAGCAGTTCTTC,CASSPGLAGDEQFF
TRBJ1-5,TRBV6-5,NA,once,TGTGCCAGCAGTCCCTCGGGGGGGGATGGCCCCCAGCATTTT,CASSPSGGDGPQHF
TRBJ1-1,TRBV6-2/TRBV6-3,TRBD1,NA,TGTGCCAGCAGTTACGACGACAGGGGGCGCGAATTATCGACTGAAGCTTTCTTT,CASSYDDRGRELSTEAFF
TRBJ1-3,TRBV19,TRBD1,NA,TGTGCCAGTAGACCACAGGGGGCAAGAAACACCATATATTTT,CASRPQGARNTIYF
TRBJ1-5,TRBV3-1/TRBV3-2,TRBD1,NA,TGTGCCAGCAGCCCCGGGACAGGAGGTTGGGGGCCAAGGGGCTTCAATCAGCCCCAGCATTTT,CASSPGTGGWGPRGFNQPQHF
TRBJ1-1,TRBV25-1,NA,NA,TGTGCCAGCAGTGAATCCATCAGTGGGGGGGCGCGAGCTTTCTTT,CASSESISGGARAFF
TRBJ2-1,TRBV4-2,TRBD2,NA,TGTGCCAGCAGCCAAGACCGGGGGGGCCCCTACAATGAGCAGTTCTTC,CASSQDRGGPYNEQFF
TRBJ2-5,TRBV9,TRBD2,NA,TGTGCCAGCAGCCTGGGACTAGCGGGAGGAGGGTTGGAGACCCAGTACTTC,CASSLGLAGGGLETQYF